This is a list of T cell receptor beta chains from one sample in a study of identifying expanded T cells in peripheral blood. TCRdb's copy holds only in-frame clones and misses some; the assay was immunoSEQ multiplex PCR. In the table there are some 78,000 clones, 88% of which are singletons. Sequenced material: blood. The receptors derive from a person aged 18 to 75 in good health. The CDR3 runs from the conserved cysteine through the conserved F or W. A D gene is named only where the DNA matches it firmly. Clone sizes are given selectively: once, few, many, or a class where the clone is expanded.

d_call,j_call,v_call,clone_size,cdr3_aa,cdr3_nt
NA,TRBJ2-5,TRBV15,NA,CATSVQETQYF,TGTGCCACCAGCGTACAAGAGACCCAGTACTTC
NA,TRBJ1-1,TRBV4-3,NA,CASSQRGSTEAFF,TGCGCCAGCAGCCAGAGGGGATCCACTGAAGCTTTCTTT
NA,TRBJ1-1,TRBV30,few,CAWRVNTEAFF,TGTGCCTGGAGAGTGAACACTGAAGCTTTCTTT
NA,TRBJ1-6,TRBV5-6,NA,CASSLYNSPLHF,TGTGCCAGCAGCTTGTACAATTCACCCCTCCACTTT
NA,TRBJ2-7,TRBV5-1,NA,CASSLDRDRYEQYF,TGCGCCAGCAGCTTGGACAGGGACCGTTACGAGCAGTACTTC
TRBD1,TRBJ1-2,TRBV7-6,NA,CASSLEAGTATYGYTF,TGTGCCAGCAGCTTAGAAGCCGGGACAGCAACCTATGGCTACACCTTC
TRBD1,TRBJ1-6,TRBV11-2,NA,CASSPRRTGRNSPLHF,TGTGCCAGCAGCCCCCGCCGGACAGGGAGAAATTCACCCCTCCACTTT
NA,TRBJ1-5,TRBV6-5,once,CASSYEAMGQPQHF,TGTGCCAGCAGTTATGAGGCCATGGGTCAGCCCCAGCATTTT
TRBD1,TRBJ2-1,TRBV7-2,NA,CASSLTGGSEFF,TGTGCCAGCAGCCTGACAGGGGGAAGTGAGTTCTTC
TRBD2,TRBJ2-1,TRBV20-1,NA,CSARGTSELF,TGCAGTGCCAGAGGGACTAGCGAGCTCTTC
TRBD1,TRBJ1-4,TRBV15,NA,CATSSRQGVIEKLFF,TGTGCCACCAGCAGCCGACAGGGTGTTATTGAAAAACTGTTTTTT
NA,TRBJ2-3,TRBV5-8,NA,CASRGSHTDTQYF,TGTGCCAGCAGAGGGTCTCACACAGATACGCAGTATTTT
NA,TRBJ1-5,TRBV7-2,NA,CASSLVGQPQHF,TGTGCCAGCAGCCTAGTGGGCCAGCCCCAGCATTTT
TRBD1,TRBJ2-6,TRBV2,NA,CASSVNRADRAFGANVLTF,TGTGCCAGCAGTGTTAACCGGGCCGACAGGGCATTTGGGGCCAACGTCCTGACTTTC
NA,TRBJ1-2,TRBV7-9,NA,CASSPRGSPMEGYTF,TGTGCCAGCAGCCCTCGAGGGTCCCCCATGGAGGGCTACACCTTC
NA,TRBJ2-1,TRBV7-9,NA,CASSLEQLYNEQFF,TGTGCCAGCAGCTTAGAACAGCTCTACAATGAGCAGTTCTTC
NA,TRBJ2-5,TRBV5-1,NA,CASSAQQETQYF,TGCGCCAGCAGCGCTCAACAAGAGACCCAGTACTTC
TRBD1,TRBJ2-7,TRBV2,NA,CASSEAGTDRGLNEQYF,TGTGCCAGCAGTGAAGCAGGGACGGACAGGGGTCTCAACGAGCAGTACTTC
NA,TRBJ2-4,TRBV28,NA,CASSSTGAKNIQYF,TGTGCCAGCAGCTCGACTGGAGCCAAAAACATTCAGTACTTC
NA,TRBJ1-5,TRBV15,NA,CATSKRQGNQPQHF,TGTGCCACCAGCAAACGACAGGGCAATCAGCCCCAGCATTTT
NA,TRBJ1-5,TRBV7-2,NA,CASSPQVRSSNQPQHF,TGTGCCAGCAGCCCCCAGGTGCGGTCTAGCAATCAGCCCCAGCATTTT
NA,TRBJ2-1,TRBV7-8,once,CASSWDAGAGNEQFF,TGTGCCAGCAGCTGGGACGCAGGCGCGGGCAATGAGCAGTTCTTC
TRBD2,TRBJ2-3,TRBV27,NA,CASSSGTRGKYF,TGTGCCAGCAGCTCCGGGACTAGGGGGAAGTATTTT
NA,TRBJ2-3,TRBV6-5,NA,CASSYSGGLSTDTQYF,TGTGCCAGCAGTTACTCCGGCGGGTTGAGCACAGATACGCAGTATTTT
NA,TRBJ1-1,TRBV7-2,NA,CASSLYLGQNEAFF,TGTGCCAGCAGCTTATACCTTGGACAAAATGAAGCTTTCTTT
NA,TRBJ2-5,TRBV5-4,NA,CASSLAFGDGTQYF,TGTGCCAGCAGCTTGGCCTTTGGGGACGGGACCCAGTACTTC
NA,TRBJ2-1,TRBV18,NA,CASSPSIGEQFF,TGTGCCAGCTCACCATCAATAGGAGAGCAGTTCTTC
NA,TRBJ2-1,TRBV19,NA,CASSTWGSSYNEQFF,TGTGCCAGTAGTACCTGGGGATCCTCCTACAATGAGCAGTTCTTC
NA,TRBJ2-3,TRBV7-2,once,CASSLLGGVTDTQYF,TGTGCCAGCAGCCTACTTGGGGGTGTCACAGATACGCAGTATTTT
NA,TRBJ1-2,TRBV7-9,NA,CASRGEAPFHTF,TGTGCCAGCAGAGGGGAGGCCCCGTTCCACACCTTC
NA,TRBJ1-2,TRBV11-2,NA,CASSSPRRGVYDYGYTF,TGTGCCAGCAGCTCACCTCGCCGAGGGGTATATGACTATGGCTACACCTTC
NA,TRBJ1-2,TRBV5-6,NA,CASSSGGGRNYGYTF,TGTGCCAGCAGCTCGGGAGGTGGGCGTAACTATGGCTACACCTTC
TRBD2,TRBJ2-7,TRBV7-2,NA,CASSFRTGTSGGAYEQYF,TGTGCCAGCAGCTTCCGAACAGGGACTAGCGGGGGAGCCTACGAGCAGTACTTC
NA,TRBJ2-3,TRBV29-1,NA,CSVGPDGADTQYF,TGCAGCGTCGGTCCGGACGGGGCAGATACGCAGTATTTT
NA,TRBJ1-5,TRBV19,NA,CASSTSKERRGQPQHF,TGTGCCAGTAGTACCTCTAAAGAGCGGCGGGGTCAGCCCCAGCATTTT
TRBD1,TRBJ1-5,TRBV5-5,once,CASSLGLQGRQPQHF,TGTGCCAGCAGCTTGGGCCTACAGGGGAGGCAGCCCCAGCATTTT
TRBD2,TRBJ2-7,TRBV5-1,NA,CASSSLRPGLAGLSSYEQYF,TGCGCCAGCAGCTCGCTACGACCGGGACTAGCGGGCCTGAGCTCCTACGAGCAGTACTTC
NA,TRBJ2-1,TRBV6-6,NA,CASSQVASYNEQFF,TGTGCCAGCAGTCAGGTTGCATCCTACAATGAGCAGTTCTTC
NA,TRBJ1-2,TRBV11-2,NA,CASSLGATTRGYGYTF,TGTGCCAGCAGCTTAGGAGCAACGACCCGTGGGTATGGCTACACCTTC
NA,TRBJ2-7,TRBV4-2,NA,CASKIGRESYEQYF,TGTGCCAGCAAAATAGGCAGGGAATCCTACGAGCAGTACTTC
NA,TRBJ2-7,TRBV7-9,NA,CASSFGQVYEQYF,TGTGCCAGCAGCTTCGGCCAGGTCTACGAGCAGTACTTC
NA,TRBJ1-3,TRBV6-6,once,CASRPQASGNTIYF,TGTGCCAGCAGACCCCAGGCGTCCGGGAACACCATATATTTT
NA,TRBJ1-1,TRBV6-5,NA,CASSFRFSNTEAFF,TGTGCCAGCAGTTTTCGTTTCTCGAACACTGAAGCTTTCTTT
NA,TRBJ1-5,TRBV27,NA,CASSLPPRDNQPQHF,TGTGCCAGCAGTTTACCCCCCAGGGATAATCAGCCCCAGCATTTT
NA,TRBJ1-2,TRBV27,NA,CASSFGGAGGYTF,TGTGCCAGCAGTTTCGGGGGGGCGGGTGGCTACACCTTC
NA,TRBJ2-7,TRBV18,NA,CASSAGLASSYEQYF,TGTGCCAGCTCAGCGGGACTCGCGAGCTCCTACGAGCAGTACTTC
TRBD1,TRBJ2-2,TRBV2,NA,CASSVDRAGTGELFF,TGTGCCAGCAGCGTGGACAGGGCCGGCACCGGGGAGCTGTTTTTT
NA,TRBJ2-3,TRBV5-8,NA,CASHGIQTQYF,TGTGCCAGCCACGGGATCCAGACGCAGTATTTT
NA,TRBJ1-3,TRBV19,NA,CASSSRGVTNGNTIYF,TGTGCCAGTAGTTCGCGGGGCGTAACAAATGGAAACACCATATATTTT
TRBD1,TRBJ2-7,TRBV15,NA,CATRVQGAYEQYF,TGTGCCACCAGGGTTCAGGGGGCCTACGAGCAGTACTTC
NA,TRBJ2-7,TRBV2,NA,CASSENWATANYEQYF,TGTGCCAGCAGTGAAAATTGGGCAACAGCGAATTACGAGCAGTACTTC